This entry lists 12 T cell receptor beta chains sequenced from one sample in a study of blood T cell repertoires in COVID-19. TCRdb's table, derived via immunoSEQ multiplex PCR, lists solely in-frame clones and lacks some. The table includes roughly 220,000 clones, 82% detected once. The sample taken for sequencing was peripheral blood. The receptors come from a woman aged 80 or over with COVID-19, enrolled during active disease.

The chain has TRBV4-1 and TRBJ1-2; D gene ambiguous. V lost 1 base, J lost 6 bases, and 18 bases lay in between. Germline CDR1 and CDR2: MGHRA and YSYEKL. This CDR3 has 16 amino acids. The CDR3 coding sequence is TGCGCCAGCAGCCAAGGTGGGAGGCCGGGGTCTGATGGCTACACCTTC. It translates to CASSQGGRPGSDGYTF.

The chain combines TRBV14 with TRBJ1-4; no clear D gene. The CDR3 is 15 amino acids. Trimming took off 0 bases at V and 2 bases at J, with 7 bases between the two ends. Germline V gene data show CDR1 as SGHDN and CDR2 as FVKESK. CDR3: CASSQEGRTNEKLFF. CDR3 nucleotide sequence: TGTGCCAGCAGCCAAGAAGGGAGGACTAATGAAAAACTGTTTTTT.

The gene calls are TRBV19 and TRBJ2-1; D is possibly TRBD1 (6 bases). V dropped 7 bases and J dropped 8 bases, with 15 bases sitting between them. CDR1 LNHDA and CDR2 SQIVND come from the germline V gene (reference sequence). The CDR3 length is 13 residues. In DNA, the CDR3 is TGTGCCAGTAAGAACAGGGTTGGCGATGAGCAGTTCTTC. It codes for CASKNRVGDEQFF. Variable domain in full (rest from reference TRBV19 and TRBJ2-1): DGGITQSPKYLFRKEGQNVTLSCEQNLNHDAMYWYRQDPGQGLRLIYYSQIVNDFQKGDIAEGYSVSREKKESFPLTVTSAQKNPTAFYLCASKNRVGDEQFFGPGTRLTVL.

This chain uses TRBV5-5 with TRBJ1-2, with 8 bases that match TRBD1. The V gene end was trimmed by 4 bases and the J gene end by 0 bases; junction bases not matched to a gene: 2. The V gene's germline CDR1 is SGHKS and CDR2 YYEKEE (reference sequence). This CDR3 comprises 14 residues. The CDR3 DNA reads as TGTGCCAGCAGCCAGGACAGGGCTAACTATGGCTACACCTTC. It is translated as CASSQDRANYGYTF. Variable domain in full (rest from reference TRBV5-5 and TRBJ1-2): DAGVTQSPTHLIKTRGQQVTLRCSPISGHKSVSWYQQVLGQGPQFIFQYYEKEERGRGNFPDRFSARQFPNYSSELNVNALLLGDSALYLCASSQDRANYGYTFGSGTRLTVV.

The chain recombines TRBV29-1 with TRBJ2-7, with D unresolved. The CDR3 spans 12 residues. Germline CDR1 is SQVTM and CDR2 is ANQGSEA. Trimming took off 4 bases at V and 5 bases at J, with 12 bases between the two ends. The CDR3 DNA sequence: TGCAGCGTTGGATCTCTATTCGACGAGCAGTACTTC. Translating it yields CSVGSLFDEQYF.

DNA of the CDR3: TGTGCCAGCAGCTTAGGACAGGGAGGCATTCAGTACTTC. Encoded protein: CASSLGQGGIQYF. The chain combines TRBV5-5 with TRBJ2-4; TRBD1 aligns across 8 bases. This CDR3 has 13 residues. From germline, CDR1 is SGHKS and CDR2 YYEKEE (reference sequence). V trimming: 2 bases; J trimming: 9 bases; junction bases outside the gene matches: 4.

The gene calls are TRBV19 and TRBJ1-2; D gene uncertain. Germline V CDR1 and CDR2: LNHDA, SQIVND (reference sequence). The CDR3 has 13 residues. V shed 4 bases and J shed 5 bases, with 11 bases lying between them. The CDR3 DNA sequence: TGTGCCAGTAGTAGTCGAAGCCTTTATGGCTACACCTTC. It is translated as CASSSRSLYGYTF.

The rearrangement links TRBV5-1 to TRBJ1-4; tentatively, D is TRBD1 (5 bases). V shed 5 bases and J shed 3 bases, with 8 bases lying between them. This CDR3 is built from 13 residues. Germline V gene data show CDR1 as SGHRS and CDR2 as YFSETQ. The CDR3 nucleotides are TGCGCCAGCAGATTGACAGCTAATGAAAAACTGTTTTTT. It translates to CASRLTANEKLFF.

The table lists this clone with a few counts. The CDR3 region has the DNA TGTGCCAGCAGCTTGGTAGGGAGGGGGAACACTGAAGCTTTCTTT. Its protein is CASSLVGRGNTEAFF. The chain uses TRBV5-5 and TRBJ1-1; tentatively, D is TRBD1 (5 bases). The CDR3 runs 15 residues. V gave up 0 bases and J gave up 1 base, with 10 bases separating them. Germline V CDR1 and CDR2: SGHKS, YYEKEE (reference sequence).

The rearrangement uses TRBV27 and TRBJ2-2; 15 bases match TRBD2. The CDR3 runs to 17 residues. The V gene's germline CDR1 is MNHEY and CDR2 SMNVEV (reference sequence). J was trimmed by 6 bases and V by 5 bases; bases with no gene match: 7. The CDR3 loop reads CASSPGLAGGPAGELFF. CDR3 coding DNA: TGTGCCAGCAGTCCAGGACTAGCGGGAGGGCCGGCCGGGGAGCTGTTTTTT.

The chain combines TRBV7-2 with TRBJ1-2, with 8 bases matching TRBD1. The CDR3 has 15 residues. With V trimmed by 5 bases and J by 8 bases, 13 bases remained unmatched. CDR1 and CDR2 from the germline V gene are SGHTA and FQGNSA. CDR3 DNA sequence: TGTGCCAGCAGCCACCCTAGGGACAGGTTGAAGGGCTACACCTTC. Amino acid sequence: CASSHPRDRLKGYTF.

The chain couples TRBV18 to TRBJ2-7; possibly TRBD1 for D (5 bases). CDR1 and CDR2 from the germline V gene are KGHSH and LQKENI. This CDR3 has 16 residues. V lost 1 base and J lost 0, with 13 bases in between. As DNA, the CDR3 is TGTGCCAGCTCACCACTTCCTACAGGCGCCTCCTACGAGCAGTACTTC. The encoded protein is CASSPLPTGASYEQYF. The whole variable domain, remainder taken from reference TRBV18 and TRBJ2-7, is NAGVMQNPRHLVRRRGQEARLRCSPMKGHSHVYWYRQLPEEGLKFMVYLQKENIIDESGMPKERFSAEFPKEGPSILRIQQVVRGDSAAYFCASSPLPTGASYEQYFGPGTRLTVT.